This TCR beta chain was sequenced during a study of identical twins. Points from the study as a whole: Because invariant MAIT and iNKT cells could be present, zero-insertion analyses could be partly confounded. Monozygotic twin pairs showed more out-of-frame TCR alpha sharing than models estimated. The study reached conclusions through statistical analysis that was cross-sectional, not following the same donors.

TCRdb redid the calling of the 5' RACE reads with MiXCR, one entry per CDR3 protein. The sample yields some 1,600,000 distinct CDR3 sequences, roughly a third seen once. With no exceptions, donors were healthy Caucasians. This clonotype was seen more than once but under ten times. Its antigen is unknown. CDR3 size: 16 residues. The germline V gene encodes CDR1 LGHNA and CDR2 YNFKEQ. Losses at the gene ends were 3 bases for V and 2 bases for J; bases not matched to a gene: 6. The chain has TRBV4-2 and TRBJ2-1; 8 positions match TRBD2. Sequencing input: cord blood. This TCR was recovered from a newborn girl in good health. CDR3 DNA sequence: TGTGCCAGCAGCCAGGGGGTAGCGGGACCCTACAATGAGCAGTTCTTC. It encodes CASSQGVAGPYNEQFF.